This TCR beta chain was sequenced for a study of shared clonotypes between healthy human individuals. Whole-study results and caveats: Shared clonotypes: about 4.6% naive CD4, under 4% naive CD8, less than 2.5% memory CD4, about 0.41% memory CD8. Large sequencing depth failed to make sorted-subset sequencing complete, rarefaction showed.

In this sample, this clone turned up once. Its antigen is unknown. Deep was the level used in running the assay. The repertoire was sequenced with immunoSEQ multiplex PCR; TCRdb's copy has only in-frame clones and lacks some. Among under 2.5 million clones listed, about nine tenths were seen once. The source is a man between 18 and 29 years old in good health. Some clones in this sample may be carry-over from other donors' samples. Sequencing was carried out using naive CD4+ T cells from PBMCs. The subset is: CD45RA+ positively selected.

The CDR3 reads CSGGLSGGPGEQYF. For the CDR3, the DNA is TGCAGCGGGGGGCTGAGCGGAGGGCCTGGAGAGCAGTACTTC. The rearrangement joins TRBV29-1 to TRBJ2-5; possibly TRBD1 or TRBD2 for D (6 bases each). The V gene's germline CDR1 is SQVTM and CDR2 ANQGSEA. V lost 7 bases and J lost 11, with 26 bases in between. The CDR3 spans 14 residues.